This is a list of T cell receptor beta chains from one sample in a study of T cell responses to AZD1222 COVID-19 vaccine. The repertoire was sequenced with immunoSEQ multiplex PCR; TCRdb's copy has only in-frame clones and lacks some. The sample records roughly 110,000 clones, around nine tenths being singletons. The material was peripheral blood, obtained 28 days after the second AZD1222 dose. These receptors all come from an adult who received the AZD1222 COVID-19 vaccine. Both conserved end residues are part of each CDR3. Each record gives: V gene, D gene, J gene, clone size, CDR3 protein, CDR3 DNA. D genes are given only for firm matches. Clone size appears in some rows only: once, few, many, or a class for an expanded clone.

v_call: TRBV6-1; d_call: TRBD1; j_call: TRBJ1-2; clone_size: NA; cdr3_aa: CASSEGTGGQYGYTF; cdr3_nt: TGTGCCAGCAGTGAAGGGACAGGGGGCCAATATGGCTACACCTTC
v_call: TRBV2; d_call: TRBD1; j_call: TRBJ1-4; clone_size: NA; cdr3_aa: CASSEDGQGNEKLFF; cdr3_nt: TGTGCCAGCAGTGAAGACGGACAGGGCAATGAAAAACTGTTTTTT
v_call: TRBV29-1; d_call: TRBD2; j_call: TRBJ2-7; clone_size: once; cdr3_aa: CSVAGFVRGDPYEQYF; cdr3_nt: TGCAGCGTTGCAGGGTTTGTCCGGGGGGACCCCTACGAGCAGTACTTC
v_call: TRBV11-2; d_call: NA; j_call: TRBJ1-1; clone_size: NA; cdr3_aa: CASSLVMGQPVTEAFF; cdr3_nt: TGTGCCAGCAGCTTAGTTATGGGGCAACCGGTTACTGAAGCTTTCTTT
v_call: TRBV11-2; d_call: TRBD1; j_call: TRBJ1-4; clone_size: NA; cdr3_aa: CASSPDRGRWEKLFF; cdr3_nt: TGTGCCAGCAGCCCCGACAGGGGGCGGTGGGAAAAACTGTTTTTT
v_call: TRBV27; d_call: TRBD2; j_call: TRBJ2-7; clone_size: NA; cdr3_aa: CASSSRTSGPSGYEQYF; cdr3_nt: TGTGCCAGCAGTTCAAGGACTAGCGGACCGAGTGGGTACGAGCAGTACTTC
v_call: TRBV4-3; d_call: NA; j_call: TRBJ2-4; clone_size: NA; cdr3_aa: CASSQDPLNIQYF; cdr3_nt: TGCGCCAGCAGCCAAGATCCGTTAAACATTCAGTACTTC
v_call: TRBV5-4; d_call: NA; j_call: TRBJ2-3; clone_size: NA; cdr3_aa: CASSVNGLKTTQYF; cdr3_nt: TGTGCCAGCAGCGTTAACGGCTTAAAGACAACGCAGTATTTT
v_call: TRBV19; d_call: NA; j_call: TRBJ2-3; clone_size: NA; cdr3_aa: CASSIRQGSTDTQYF; cdr3_nt: TGTGCCAGTAGTATAAGGCAGGGCAGCACAGATACGCAGTATTTT
v_call: TRBV30; d_call: NA; j_call: TRBJ2-2; clone_size: NA; cdr3_aa: CAWDPLRGTGELFF; cdr3_nt: TGTGCCTGGGACCCTCTAAGGGGCACCGGGGAGCTGTTTTTT
v_call: TRBV6-4; d_call: NA; j_call: TRBJ1-1; clone_size: NA; cdr3_aa: CASSEREYTEAFF; cdr3_nt: TGTGCCAGCAGTGAGAGGGAGTACACTGAAGCTTTCTTT
v_call: TRBV11-3; d_call: TRBD2; j_call: TRBJ2-7; clone_size: NA; cdr3_aa: CASSPGTGTSGRYEQYF; cdr3_nt: TGTGCCAGCAGCCCCGGGACCGGGACTAGCGGGAGATACGAGCAGTACTTC
v_call: TRBV30; d_call: NA; j_call: TRBJ1-6; clone_size: NA; cdr3_aa: CAWSSQAIPLHF; cdr3_nt: TGTGCCTGGAGTTCACAAGCGATACCCCTCCACTTT
v_call: TRBV19; d_call: TRBD1; j_call: TRBJ1-5; clone_size: NA; cdr3_aa: CASSGDRDNQPQHF; cdr3_nt: TGTGCCAGTAGTGGGGACAGGGATAATCAGCCCCAGCATTTT
v_call: TRBV29-1; d_call: NA; j_call: TRBJ1-3; clone_size: NA; cdr3_aa: CSVGDGGNTIYF; cdr3_nt: TGCAGCGTAGGGGACGGAGGAAACACCATATATTTT
v_call: TRBV7-8; d_call: TRBD1; j_call: TRBJ1-4; clone_size: NA; cdr3_aa: CASSLGTGWDEKLFF; cdr3_nt: TGTGCCAGCAGCTTAGGGACAGGGTGGGATGAAAAACTGTTTTTT
v_call: TRBV11-2; d_call: NA; j_call: TRBJ1-5; clone_size: NA; cdr3_aa: CASSWNNNQPQHF; cdr3_nt: TGTGCCAGCAGCTGGAATAACAATCAGCCCCAGCATTTT
v_call: TRBV27; d_call: NA; j_call: TRBJ2-2; clone_size: NA; cdr3_aa: CASTWGHEGTGELFF; cdr3_nt: TGTGCCAGCACCTGGGGTCACGAAGGCACCGGGGAGCTGTTTTTT
v_call: TRBV5-6; d_call: NA; j_call: TRBJ2-7; clone_size: NA; cdr3_aa: CASRGGDRFHYEQYF; cdr3_nt: TGTGCCAGCAGAGGCGGGGACAGATTCCACTACGAGCAGTACTTC
v_call: TRBV5-6; d_call: TRBD1; j_call: TRBJ1-1; clone_size: NA; cdr3_aa: CASSFGTGAPEAFF; cdr3_nt: TGTGCCAGCAGCTTTGGGACAGGGGCCCCTGAAGCTTTCTTT
v_call: TRBV25-1; d_call: TRBD1; j_call: TRBJ2-7; clone_size: NA; cdr3_aa: CASSGPGTAYEQYF; cdr3_nt: TGTGCCAGCAGTGGACCCGGGACAGCCTACGAGCAGTACTTC
v_call: TRBV7-8; d_call: NA; j_call: TRBJ2-4; clone_size: NA; cdr3_aa: CASRHDSLGNIQYF; cdr3_nt: TGTGCCAGCCGCCACGACTCCCTGGGGAACATTCAGTACTTC
v_call: TRBV28; d_call: NA; j_call: TRBJ1-2; clone_size: NA; cdr3_aa: CASRTSSAWGYGYTF; cdr3_nt: TGTGCCAGCAGGACAAGTTCGGCATGGGGGTATGGCTACACCTTC
v_call: TRBV6-5; d_call: TRBD1; j_call: TRBJ1-2; clone_size: NA; cdr3_aa: CASTNRGRDGYTF; cdr3_nt: TGTGCCAGCACCAACAGGGGGCGGGATGGCTACACCTTC
v_call: TRBV5-6; d_call: NA; j_call: TRBJ2-7; clone_size: once; cdr3_aa: CASSVQEFYEQYF; cdr3_nt: TGTGCCAGCAGCGTTCAGGAGTTCTACGAGCAGTACTTC
v_call: TRBV5-1; d_call: TRBD2; j_call: TRBJ2-7; clone_size: NA; cdr3_aa: CASSFGLAGLYEQYF; cdr3_nt: TGCGCCAGCAGCTTCGGACTAGCGGGGTTGTACGAGCAGTACTTC
v_call: TRBV5-5; d_call: NA; j_call: TRBJ1-3; clone_size: NA; cdr3_aa: CASSFRADRLGNTIYF; cdr3_nt: TGTGCCAGCAGCTTTAGGGCGGACCGCCTTGGAAACACCATATATTTT
v_call: TRBV5-1; d_call: TRBD1; j_call: TRBJ1-5; clone_size: NA; cdr3_aa: CASSLPPPGQGAPQHF; cdr3_nt: TGCGCCAGCAGCCTCCCTCCCCCGGGACAGGGTGCGCCCCAGCATTTT
v_call: TRBV4-2; d_call: NA; j_call: TRBJ1-2; clone_size: NA; cdr3_aa: CASSQEFVYWGYTF; cdr3_nt: TGTGCCAGCAGCCAAGAGTTCGTGTATTGGGGCTACACCTTC
v_call: TRBV7-9; d_call: TRBD2; j_call: TRBJ2-3; clone_size: NA; cdr3_aa: CASSFGLAGPTDTQYF; cdr3_nt: TGTGCCAGCAGCTTCGGACTAGCGGGACCCACAGATACGCAGTATTTT
v_call: TRBV18; d_call: NA; j_call: TRBJ1-4; clone_size: few; cdr3_aa: CASSPLGPGTANEKLFF; cdr3_nt: TGTGCCAGCTCCCCCCTGGGCCCAGGGACGGCTAATGAAAAACTGTTTTTT
v_call: TRBV2; d_call: TRBD1; j_call: TRBJ1-1; clone_size: once; cdr3_aa: CASSAQGFTEAFF; cdr3_nt: TGTGCCAGCAGCGCACAGGGGTTCACCGAAGCTTTCTTT
v_call: TRBV15; d_call: NA; j_call: TRBJ1-5; clone_size: NA; cdr3_aa: CATSRDGRQPQHF; cdr3_nt: TGTGCCACCAGCAGAGATGGGCGGCAGCCCCAGCATTTT
v_call: TRBV5-4; d_call: NA; j_call: TRBJ1-3; clone_size: NA; cdr3_aa: CASSLGGYGGNTIYF; cdr3_nt: TGTGCCAGCAGCTTGGGGGGTTACGGTGGAAACACCATATATTTT
v_call: TRBV5-1; d_call: NA; j_call: TRBJ1-6; clone_size: NA; cdr3_aa: CASSLAGQSNSPLHF; cdr3_nt: TGCGCCAGCAGCTTGGCCGGGCAGAGTAATTCACCCCTCCACTTT
v_call: TRBV28; d_call: TRBD2; j_call: TRBJ2-3; clone_size: NA; cdr3_aa: CASSLLSGGADTQYF; cdr3_nt: TGTGCCAGCAGTTTGCTGAGCGGGGGCGCAGATACGCAGTATTTT
v_call: TRBV6-5; d_call: TRBD1; j_call: TRBJ1-2; clone_size: NA; cdr3_aa: CASRFDRADGYTF; cdr3_nt: TGTGCCAGCAGATTCGACAGGGCCGACGGCTACACCTTC
v_call: TRBV5-6; d_call: NA; j_call: TRBJ1-1; clone_size: few; cdr3_aa: CASSSRTENTEAFF; cdr3_nt: TGTGCCAGCAGCTCCCGGACAGAGAACACTGAAGCTTTCTTT
v_call: TRBV2; d_call: NA; j_call: TRBJ1-4; clone_size: NA; cdr3_aa: CASSEGTWVDEKLFF; cdr3_nt: TGTGCCAGCAGTGAAGGGACATGGGTAGATGAAAAACTGTTTTTT
v_call: TRBV19; d_call: NA; j_call: TRBJ1-5; clone_size: NA; cdr3_aa: CASSHRGGGSNQPQHF; cdr3_nt: TGTGCCAGTAGTCACCGGGGAGGGGGTAGCAATCAGCCCCAGCATTTT
v_call: TRBV2; d_call: NA; j_call: TRBJ2-1; clone_size: NA; cdr3_aa: CASSEGNEQFF; cdr3_nt: TGTGCCAGCAGTGAAGGGAATGAGCAGTTCTTC
v_call: TRBV29-1; d_call: TRBD1; j_call: TRBJ1-1; clone_size: NA; cdr3_aa: CSVAPLPWDRNTEAFF; cdr3_nt: TGCAGCGTTGCCCCTCTCCCGTGGGACAGGAACACTGAAGCTTTCTTT
v_call: TRBV7-9; d_call: NA; j_call: TRBJ1-3; clone_size: few; cdr3_aa: CASSFGIQGRGNTIYF; cdr3_nt: TGTGCCAGCAGCTTTGGTATTCAGGGGCGTGGAAACACCATATATTTT
v_call: TRBV5-1; d_call: NA; j_call: TRBJ2-5; clone_size: NA; cdr3_aa: CASSLTVAETQYF; cdr3_nt: TGCGCCAGCAGCTTGACGGTTGCGGAGACCCAGTACTTC
v_call: TRBV27; d_call: NA; j_call: TRBJ2-7; clone_size: NA; cdr3_aa: CASSFAGPYEQYF; cdr3_nt: TGTGCCAGCAGTTTCGCAGGTCCCTACGAGCAGTACTTC
v_call: TRBV11-2; d_call: TRBD2; j_call: TRBJ2-2; clone_size: NA; cdr3_aa: CASSPGVAGVGELFF; cdr3_nt: TGTGCCAGCAGCCCCGGGGTAGCGGGAGTCGGGGAGCTGTTTTTT
v_call: TRBV9; d_call: NA; j_call: TRBJ1-3; clone_size: NA; cdr3_aa: CASRGTSSGNTIYF; cdr3_nt: TGTGCCAGCAGAGGGACATCCTCTGGAAACACCATATATTTT
v_call: TRBV4-1; d_call: TRBD2; j_call: TRBJ2-3; clone_size: NA; cdr3_aa: CASSQVVGAGGPDTQYF; cdr3_nt: TGCGCCAGCAGCCAAGTCGTGGGGGCGGGGGGGCCCGATACGCAGTATTTT
v_call: TRBV2; d_call: TRBD1; j_call: TRBJ1-1; clone_size: NA; cdr3_aa: CASSEGSGGMNTEAFF; cdr3_nt: TGTGCCAGCAGTGAAGGGTCAGGGGGGATGAACACTGAAGCTTTCTTT
v_call: TRBV9; d_call: TRBD2; j_call: TRBJ2-5; clone_size: once; cdr3_aa: CASSAPRGSGGTQETQYF; cdr3_nt: TGTGCCAGCAGCGCCCCTAGGGGGAGCGGGGGGACTCAAGAGACCCAGTACTTC
v_call: TRBV6-2/TRBV6-3; d_call: NA; j_call: TRBJ1-1; clone_size: NA; cdr3_aa: CASSYRGAAEAFF; cdr3_nt: TGTGCCAGCAGTTACCGGGGGGCTGCTGAAGCTTTCTTT
v_call: TRBV30; d_call: TRBD2; j_call: TRBJ2-3; clone_size: NA; cdr3_aa: CAWTSGRAGTDTQYF; cdr3_nt: TGTGCCTGGACTAGCGGGAGGGCCGGCACAGATACGCAGTATTTT
v_call: TRBV5-4; d_call: TRBD2; j_call: TRBJ2-7; clone_size: NA; cdr3_aa: CASSTGGGRSYEQYF; cdr3_nt: TGTGCCAGCAGCACCGGGGGGGGGCGATCCTACGAGCAGTACTTC
v_call: TRBV4-3; d_call: TRBD2; j_call: TRBJ2-1; clone_size: NA; cdr3_aa: CASSQDEGAGPYYEQFF; cdr3_nt: TGCGCCAGCAGCCAAGATGAGGGAGCGGGACCGTATTATGAGCAGTTCTTC
v_call: TRBV6-5; d_call: NA; j_call: TRBJ2-1; clone_size: once; cdr3_aa: CASSYVGGVKGNEQFF; cdr3_nt: TGTGCCAGCAGTTACGTCGGCGGGGTCAAGGGCAATGAGCAGTTCTTC
v_call: TRBV10-3; d_call: TRBD1; j_call: TRBJ1-4; clone_size: NA; cdr3_aa: CAISEGGRNEKLFF; cdr3_nt: TGTGCCATCAGTGAAGGGGGCCGTAATGAAAAACTGTTTTTT
v_call: TRBV9; d_call: NA; j_call: TRBJ2-7; clone_size: NA; cdr3_aa: CASSGDSYEQYF; cdr3_nt: TGTGCCAGCAGCGGTGACAGCTACGAGCAGTACTTC